This T cell receptor (beta chain) was captured in a study of T-cell memory formation after mild COVID-19. This clonotype showed up just a few times. TCRdb re-called the 5' RACE reads through MiXCR, storing one row per CDR3 protein. The data show 85,000 to 120,000 distinct CDR3 sequences, around 12% seen once. Germline V gene lookup returns CDR1 SQVTM and CDR2 ANQGSEA. The CDR3 covers 14 residues. Deletions cut 4 bases from V and 0 bases from J, with 13 bases between. The receptor was isolated from an adult woman who had mild COVID-19 (a few samples of this study predate the infection). Cell type and time point are not known. Sequenced input: PBMCs or a T cell subset sorted from them (not recorded which). The rearrangement joins TRBV29-1 to TRBJ2-7; either TRBD1 or TRBD2 may supply D (5 bases each). The CDR3 spells CSVVGEQSSYEQYF. The CDR3 region has the DNA TGCAGCGTTGTGGGGGAACAGAGCTCCTACGAGCAGTACTTC.